This T cell receptor (beta chain) was sequenced during a study of blood T cell repertoires in COVID-19 (dated by TCRdb to about 2020). Looking at the study overall: Samples from collaborators originated in the United States, Italy and Spain and spanned both the acute and convalescent phases of COVID-19. The material from the prospective study consisted of cDNA or gDNA derived from T cells, B-cell-depleted T cells, or PBMCs. Deeply sampled blood TCRbeta repertoires from subjects exposed to, actively infected with, or recovered from COVID-19 were included in the dataset. The repertoires were released in a freely available public database meant as a resource for research on the immune response to SARS-CoV-2. Samples were obtained from the ongoing ImmuneRACE study (first 160 participants) and from some 1,200 subjects provided by 6 global collaborators. Nearly every sample came with metadata listing a de-identified subject ID, COVID-19 status, age in years and sex. HLA class I and class II types, where available, came from metadata supplied by the sample provider rather than from assay-based typing. The paper as a whole reports these results and caveats: The quantity of clinical and demographic metadata differed by source and by participant and was supplied without curation.

This clone was counted ten times or more. No antigen is known for it. It has no much larger one-base neighbor in the sample; base qualities were not kept. In Seattle, one collaborating source enrolled patients while the infection was active and tracked those patients longitudinally over the course of disease. The collaborating institutions used their own protocols to collect whole blood in K2EDTA tubes. For TCRbeta analysis, collaborator samples were shipped as frozen whole blood, as isolated PBMCs, or as DNA extracted from either sample type. TCRbeta CDR3 regions were amplified from genomic DNA using the immunoSEQ Assay, a bias-controlled multiplex PCR. The original methods were these. Within the assay, amplification of reference gene primers was used to estimate how many nucleated cells each sample contained. To quantify the absolute abundance of each unique TCRbeta CDR3 rearrangement, sequence reads were collapsed and filtered. Productive Simpson clonality was computed per sample as the square root of Simpson's diversity index over productive rearrangements. Imported from immuneACCESS, the table was reduced by TCRdb to in-frame sequences with V and J called. These copies leave out some clones; in studies compared against another copy, an unresolved V gene accounts for under half, and the cause of the remainder is not known. V and J calls and clone size follow that table, whereas D and trimming were derived from the DNA. The sample records about 130,000 clones, approximately 86% of which are singletons. More than 9.5% of the sample belongs to the ten largest clones.

V has 3 bases trimmed and J has 0 bases trimmed; junction bases matching no gene number 2. According to the germline V gene, CDR1 reads SGHVS and CDR2 reads FQNEAQ. From cysteine to phenylalanine, the CDR3 is 14 amino acids long. Only the CDR3 DNA stays, 42 bases, in frame from base 1. This TCR came from a woman aged 70-85 years with COVID-19, enrolled during active disease. This receptor chain uses TRBV7-8 and TRBJ2-7; 7 central nucleotides agree with TRBD1. Sequenced input: peripheral blood. The CDR3: CASSLGTASYEQYF. The bases are TGTGCCAGCAGCTTGGGGACAGCCTCCTACGAGCAGTACTTC.